Listed below are T cell receptor beta chains from one sample, sequenced in a study of blood T cell repertoires in COVID-19. Method: immunoSEQ multiplex PCR; TCRdb's copy keeps in-frame clones and lacks some. Here the sample spans under 250,000 clones, roughly 80% being singletons. Sequenced material: peripheral blood. The receptors stem from a young woman with acute or convalescent COVID-19. CDR3s include the opening cysteine and the closing phenylalanine or tryptophan. The order of the fields is CDR3 DNA, CDR3 protein, D gene, clone size, V gene, J gene. The D gene is left open where the match is weak. Size is omitted from some rows. Given values are once, few, many or a class for expanded clones.

CDR3 DNA: TGTGCCTGGGGGAGGGAGAACACTGAAGCTTTCTTT
CDR3 protein: CAWGRENTEAFF
D gene: NA
clone size: NA
V gene: TRBV30
J gene: TRBJ1-1

CDR3 DNA: TGTGCCAGCAGCCAGGACAGGGACCCACGGCCCTCCAATAATTCACCCCTCCACTTT
CDR3 protein: CASSQDRDPRPSNNSPLHF
D gene: TRBD1
clone size: NA
V gene: TRBV3-1/TRBV3-2
J gene: TRBJ1-6

CDR3 DNA: TGCGCCAGCAGCCTTGGGGCAGGGGGAAGGCTCAATGAGCAGTTCTTC
CDR3 protein: CASSLGAGGRLNEQFF
D gene: TRBD1
clone size: NA
V gene: TRBV5-1
J gene: TRBJ2-1

CDR3 DNA: TGTGCCAGCAGCCCCGGTTGGGAGGGCTACACTGAAGCTTTCTTT
CDR3 protein: CASSPGWEGYTEAFF
D gene: NA
clone size: many
V gene: TRBV11-2
J gene: TRBJ1-1

CDR3 DNA: TGTGCCAGCATTGTAACTTGGAGACAGGCGAACACTGAAGCTTTCTTT
CDR3 protein: CASIVTWRQANTEAFF
D gene: NA
clone size: NA
V gene: TRBV28
J gene: TRBJ1-1

CDR3 DNA: TGTGCCAGCAGTTTGGACAGGGGCCCGAACACTGAAGCTTTCTTT
CDR3 protein: CASSLDRGPNTEAFF
D gene: TRBD1
clone size: NA
V gene: TRBV27
J gene: TRBJ1-1

CDR3 DNA: TGTGCCAGCAGCCAAGGACTCGCTAATGAAAAACTGTTTTTT
CDR3 protein: CASSQGLANEKLFF
D gene: NA
clone size: few
V gene: TRBV4-2
J gene: TRBJ1-4

CDR3 DNA: TGTGCCAGCAGCTTAGCGCAGGGAGGGGACCATGAAAAACTGTTTTTT
CDR3 protein: CASSLAQGGDHEKLFF
D gene: NA
clone size: NA
V gene: TRBV7-8
J gene: TRBJ1-4

CDR3 DNA: TGTGCCAGCAGTATAAGTAGCCGGGACAGCTACACCTTC
CDR3 protein: CASSISSRDSYTF
D gene: NA
clone size: NA
V gene: TRBV25-1
J gene: TRBJ1-2

CDR3 DNA: TGTGCCACCAGCAGAGATTGGGGGGGAAATGAAAAACTGTTTTTT
CDR3 protein: CATSRDWGGNEKLFF
D gene: NA
clone size: NA
V gene: TRBV15
J gene: TRBJ1-4

CDR3 DNA: TGTGCCAGCAGATTCTTCGGGTCCACTGAAGCTTTCTTT
CDR3 protein: CASRFFGSTEAFF
D gene: NA
clone size: NA
V gene: TRBV6-5
J gene: TRBJ1-1

CDR3 DNA: TGTGCCAGCAGCCAGTGGGCAGGGCGGACAGATACGCAGTATTTT
CDR3 protein: CASSQWAGRTDTQYF
D gene: NA
clone size: once
V gene: TRBV7-8
J gene: TRBJ2-3

CDR3 DNA: TGTGCCATCAGCCCGACTAGCGGGGAAGAGACCCAGTACTTC
CDR3 protein: CAISPTSGEETQYF
D gene: TRBD2
clone size: NA
V gene: TRBV10-3
J gene: TRBJ2-5

CDR3 DNA: TGTGCCAGCAGCCTCCGGGACAGGGGTAAAAACATTCAGTACTTC
CDR3 protein: CASSLRDRGKNIQYF
D gene: TRBD1
clone size: NA
V gene: TRBV27
J gene: TRBJ2-4

CDR3 DNA: TGTGCCAGCAGTGACGGCTCCGGGGGGCCGGGCACTGAAGCTTTCTTT
CDR3 protein: CASSDGSGGPGTEAFF
D gene: NA
clone size: NA
V gene: TRBV2
J gene: TRBJ1-1

CDR3 DNA: TGCGCCAGCAGTCAAAGGGGAACAGCAAGCTCCTACAATGAGCAGTTCTTC
CDR3 protein: CASSQRGTASSYNEQFF
D gene: NA
clone size: NA
V gene: TRBV23-1
J gene: TRBJ2-1

CDR3 DNA: TGTGCCTTAAGAGGTCGTTCCCAAGAGACCCAGTACTTC
CDR3 protein: CALRGRSQETQYF
D gene: NA
clone size: NA
V gene: TRBV30
J gene: TRBJ2-5

CDR3 DNA: TGTGCCATCAGCGACGGACTAGCGGCGTACGAGCAGTACTTC
CDR3 protein: CAISDGLAAYEQYF
D gene: TRBD2
clone size: NA
V gene: TRBV10-3
J gene: TRBJ2-7

CDR3 DNA: TGTGCCAGTAGTACCAGGAGCGGGACGGGTTACAATGAGCAGTTCTTC
CDR3 protein: CASSTRSGTGYNEQFF
D gene: TRBD2
clone size: NA
V gene: TRBV19
J gene: TRBJ2-1

CDR3 DNA: TGTGCCAGCAGCTTACGACTAGCGGGAGGGCCGAACACCGGGGAGCTGTTTTTT
CDR3 protein: CASSLRLAGGPNTGELFF
D gene: TRBD2
clone size: NA
V gene: TRBV7-8
J gene: TRBJ2-2

CDR3 DNA: TGTGCCTGGGACGTCAGGGGGACATACGTCGATGAGCAGTTCTTC
CDR3 protein: CAWDVRGTYVDEQFF
D gene: TRBD1
clone size: NA
V gene: TRBV30
J gene: TRBJ2-1

CDR3 DNA: TGCGCCAGCAGCCAAGAGGTCGGACAGGTCTTCTCCTACGAGCAGTACTTC
CDR3 protein: CASSQEVGQVFSYEQYF
D gene: TRBD1
clone size: NA
V gene: TRBV4-3
J gene: TRBJ2-7

CDR3 DNA: TGTGCCTGGAGGGGAGGGGAGAGCTCCTACAATGAGCAGTTCTTC
CDR3 protein: CAWRGGESSYNEQFF
D gene: TRBD2
clone size: NA
V gene: TRBV30
J gene: TRBJ2-1

CDR3 DNA: TGTGCCAGCAGGCCTGACAGCTACGAGCAGTACTTC
CDR3 protein: CASRPDSYEQYF
D gene: NA
clone size: NA
V gene: TRBV7-8
J gene: TRBJ2-7

CDR3 DNA: TGTGCCAGCAGCCCTAATCTACAGGGGAACACTGAAGCTTTCTTT
CDR3 protein: CASSPNLQGNTEAFF
D gene: NA
clone size: NA
V gene: TRBV12-1
J gene: TRBJ1-1

CDR3 DNA: TGTGCCAGCAGTTACAGTTTCGGGGGGCCTGAAGCTTTCTTT
CDR3 protein: CASSYSFGGPEAFF
D gene: NA
clone size: NA
V gene: TRBV6-2/TRBV6-3
J gene: TRBJ1-1

CDR3 DNA: TGTGCCAGCAGCGGTTATCAGGGGGCTGGTGGCTACACCTTC
CDR3 protein: CASSGYQGAGGYTF
D gene: TRBD1
clone size: NA
V gene: TRBV2
J gene: TRBJ1-2

CDR3 DNA: TGTGCCAGCGGACTAGCAGGGAGGAACACCTTC
CDR3 protein: CASGLAGRNTF
D gene: NA
clone size: NA
V gene: TRBV6-5
J gene: TRBJ1-2

CDR3 DNA: TGTGCCAGTAGTTTCACTAGCGGGAACTACGAGCAGTACTTC
CDR3 protein: CASSFTSGNYEQYF
D gene: TRBD2
clone size: NA
V gene: TRBV19
J gene: TRBJ2-7

CDR3 DNA: TGTGCCAGTAGTATCGGATCCGGCGGGATAGGTTCGCCCCAGCATTTT
CDR3 protein: CASSIGSGGIGSPQHF
D gene: NA
clone size: few
V gene: TRBV19
J gene: TRBJ1-5

CDR3 DNA: TGTGCCAGCAGTTCGAGGGGGACTGGAAACACCATATATTTT
CDR3 protein: CASSSRGTGNTIYF
D gene: NA
clone size: NA
V gene: TRBV6-5
J gene: TRBJ1-3

CDR3 DNA: TGTGCCAGCAGCCGGCCTGGGGCGGCTGAAGCTTTCTTT
CDR3 protein: CASSRPGAAEAFF
D gene: NA
clone size: NA
V gene: TRBV14
J gene: TRBJ1-1

CDR3 DNA: TGTGCCAGCAGGACCCTTTTTTCTAGCGGGAGTATGGATGAGCAGTTCTTC
CDR3 protein: CASRTLFSSGSMDEQFF
D gene: TRBD2
clone size: NA
V gene: TRBV28
J gene: TRBJ2-1

CDR3 DNA: TGTGCCAGCAGTGAATATAGGGGAGGTAGCTACACCTTC
CDR3 protein: CASSEYRGGSYTF
D gene: NA
clone size: NA
V gene: TRBV25-1
J gene: TRBJ1-2

CDR3 DNA: TGCAGCGTCGCCTGGGACAGGGACACTGAAGCTTTCTTT
CDR3 protein: CSVAWDRDTEAFF
D gene: TRBD1
clone size: NA
V gene: TRBV29-1
J gene: TRBJ1-1

CDR3 DNA: TGTGCCAGCAGCCTATGGACTAGTGGGAATGAGCAGTTCTTC
CDR3 protein: CASSLWTSGNEQFF
D gene: TRBD2
clone size: NA
V gene: TRBV5-4
J gene: TRBJ2-1

CDR3 DNA: TGTGCCAGCAGCTCGTCCCGCAGGGGGGCAGGAGATACGCAGTATTTT
CDR3 protein: CASSSSRRGAGDTQYF
D gene: NA
clone size: once
V gene: TRBV7-8
J gene: TRBJ2-3

CDR3 DNA: TGTGCCAGCAGGCAAACTAACAGGGGGTCACCCCTCCACTTT
CDR3 protein: CASRQTNRGSPLHF
D gene: TRBD1
clone size: NA
V gene: TRBV28
J gene: TRBJ1-6

CDR3 DNA: TGTGCCAGCAACAACGTCCGTTCTAGCGGGAGCTTGGATACGCAGTATTTT
CDR3 protein: CASNNVRSSGSLDTQYF
D gene: TRBD2
clone size: once
V gene: TRBV25-1
J gene: TRBJ2-3

CDR3 DNA: TGTGCCAGTAGCCGTCAGGGCGGAAACACCATATATTTT
CDR3 protein: CASSRQGGNTIYF
D gene: NA
clone size: NA
V gene: TRBV19
J gene: TRBJ1-3

CDR3 DNA: TGTGCCAGCAGCGTAGCTGAGCTAGCGGGGCTATCGACCGGGGAGCTGTTTTTT
CDR3 protein: CASSVAELAGLSTGELFF
D gene: TRBD2
clone size: NA
V gene: TRBV9
J gene: TRBJ2-2

CDR3 DNA: TGCAGTGCCGCTAGGGATACGCAGTATTTT
CDR3 protein: CSAARDTQYF
D gene: NA
clone size: NA
V gene: TRBV20-1
J gene: TRBJ2-3

CDR3 DNA: TGCAGCGTTGAAGTTCGGGTGGCGGGAGCTCCAGATACGCAGTATTTT
CDR3 protein: CSVEVRVAGAPDTQYF
D gene: TRBD2
clone size: NA
V gene: TRBV29-1
J gene: TRBJ2-3

CDR3 DNA: TGTGCCAGCAGCTTAGCCGGGGGTAGAAACATTCAGTACTTC
CDR3 protein: CASSLAGGRNIQYF
D gene: NA
clone size: NA
V gene: TRBV7-2
J gene: TRBJ2-4

CDR3 DNA: TGTGCCAGCAGCCGGGCGGGGGCCCCCTACGAGCAGTACTTC
CDR3 protein: CASSRAGAPYEQYF
D gene: NA
clone size: NA
V gene: TRBV5-6
J gene: TRBJ2-7

CDR3 DNA: TGTGCCAGCAGCCCGGAGGCTTCCGAGCAGTACTTC
CDR3 protein: CASSPEASEQYF
D gene: NA
clone size: NA
V gene: TRBV7-6
J gene: TRBJ2-7

CDR3 DNA: TGTGCCAGCAGCTTGGCCCAGGCCGCCTACGAGCAGTACTTC
CDR3 protein: CASSLAQAAYEQYF
D gene: NA
clone size: NA
V gene: TRBV5-6
J gene: TRBJ2-7

CDR3 DNA: TGTGCCAGCAGCTTATTTGGGGGGACAACTAATGAAAAACTGTTTTTT
CDR3 protein: CASSLFGGTTNEKLFF
D gene: NA
clone size: NA
V gene: TRBV7-2
J gene: TRBJ1-4

CDR3 DNA: TGTGCCAGCAGTGACTCGACGACAGACAATTCCACAACTAATGAAAAACTGTTTTTT
CDR3 protein: CASSDSTTDNSTTNEKLFF
D gene: NA
clone size: NA
V gene: TRBV6-4
J gene: TRBJ1-4

CDR3 DNA: TGTGCCAGCAGCATAGGGGACAGGGAGGGCTATGGCTACACCTTC
CDR3 protein: CASSIGDREGYGYTF
D gene: TRBD1
clone size: NA
V gene: TRBV5-6
J gene: TRBJ1-2

CDR3 DNA: TGTGCCAGCAGACCCGGACTAGCGGGCGGCTACTTC
CDR3 protein: CASRPGLAGGYF
D gene: TRBD2
clone size: few
V gene: TRBV6-6
J gene: TRBJ2-5

CDR3 DNA: TGTGCCAGCAGGGAGCTCGCTAGCGGAACCTACGAGCAGTACTTC
CDR3 protein: CASRELASGTYEQYF
D gene: TRBD2
clone size: NA
V gene: TRBV6-5
J gene: TRBJ2-7

CDR3 DNA: TGTGCCTGGCAGCCGCGTGGACTGCTCCCGGGGGAGACCCAGTACTTC
CDR3 protein: CAWQPRGLLPGETQYF
D gene: NA
clone size: NA
V gene: TRBV30
J gene: TRBJ2-5

CDR3 DNA: TGTGCCAGCAGCTTAGGCGGACTTCACACAGATACGCAGTATTTT
CDR3 protein: CASSLGGLHTDTQYF
D gene: NA
clone size: NA
V gene: TRBV7-2
J gene: TRBJ2-3